These T cell receptor beta chains were read from a single sample in a study of T-cell memory formation after mild COVID-19. TCRdb analysed the 5' RACE reads with MiXCR anew, one entry per CDR3 protein. In the table there are around 220,000 distinct CDR3 sequences, about 17% of which are singletons. Sequencing was done on a sample of PBMCs or a T cell subset sorted from them (not recorded which). These receptors came from a man between 18 and 35 years old who had mild COVID-19 (a few samples of this study predate the infection). Cell type and time point are not known. CDR3s include the opening cysteine and the closing phenylalanine or tryptophan. A D gene is named only where the DNA matches it firmly. Where a row states a size, it is once, few, many or the class of an expanded clone; other rows omit it.

size: .; D: .; V: TRBV6-1; J: TRBJ1-5; CDR3: CASSEGWSAQHF; DNA: TGTGCCAGCAGTGAAGGGTGGTCTGCCCAGCATTTT
size: few; D: .; V: TRBV7-2; J: TRBJ2-7; CDR3: CASSLRDWNEQYF; DNA: TGTGCCAGCAGCCTCCGGGATTGGAACGAGCAGTACTTC
size: .; D: .; V: TRBV5-6; J: TRBJ1-5; CDR3: CASSHRVIGNQPQHF; DNA: TGTGCCAGCAGCCACAGGGTTATTGGCAATCAGCCCCAGCATTTT
size: .; D: TRBD1; V: TRBV5-4; J: TRBJ2-2; CDR3: CASSLSGTGAQGELFF; DNA: TGTGCCAGCAGCTTGAGTGGGACAGGGGCTCAGGGGGAGCTGTTTTTT
size: few; D: TRBD2; V: TRBV9; J: TRBJ2-2; CDR3: CASSSGGVSGHTGELFF; DNA: TGTGCCAGCAGCAGCGGGGGGGTCAGCGGCCATACCGGGGAGCTGTTTTTT
size: .; D: TRBD1; V: TRBV24-1; J: TRBJ1-5; CDR3: CATSPGQGALGQPQHF; DNA: TGTGCCACCAGTCCGGGACAGGGGGCTCTTGGGCAGCCCCAGCATTTT
size: few; D: .; V: TRBV5-1; J: TRBJ2-7; CDR3: CASRSGTSPYEQYF; DNA: TGCGCCAGCAGATCCGGGACTTCCCCTTACGAGCAGTACTTC
size: many; D: .; V: TRBV7-9; J: TRBJ1-3; CDR3: CASSLESPTIYF; DNA: TGTGCCAGCAGCTTAGAGTCGCCCACCATATATTTT
size: .; D: .; V: TRBV7-2; J: TRBJ1-1; CDR3: CASSPGAANTEAFF; DNA: TGTGCCAGCAGCCCCGGGGCGGCGAACACTGAAGCTTTCTTT
size: few; D: .; V: TRBV25-1; J: TRBJ1-1; CDR3: CASSESGVTVEAFF; DNA: TGTGCCAGCAGTGAATCCGGAGTCACCGTTGAAGCTTTCTTT
size: .; D: TRBD1; V: TRBV9; J: TRBJ1-1; CDR3: CASSVGQGAYEEAFF; DNA: TGTGCCAGCAGCGTGGGACAGGGGGCCTACGAGGAAGCTTTCTTT
size: .; D: .; V: TRBV7-9; J: TRBJ2-7; CDR3: CASSSGTGEQYF; DNA: TGTGCCAGCAGCTCCGGGACTGGGGAGCAGTACTTC
size: few; D: TRBD1; V: TRBV30; J: TRBJ1-2; CDR3: CAWRPGQGGNYGYTF; DNA: TGTGCCTGGAGACCCGGACAGGGAGGGAACTATGGCTACACCTTC
size: few; D: .; V: TRBV12-3/TRBV12-4; J: TRBJ2-2; CDR3: CASSRMNTGELFF; DNA: TGTGCCAGCAGTCGAATGAACACCGGGGAGCTGTTTTTT
size: .; D: .; V: TRBV4-3; J: TRBJ1-3; CDR3: CASSQASPTIYF; DNA: TGCGCCAGCAGCCAAGCTAGTCCCACCATATATTTT
size: .; D: TRBD2; V: TRBV28; J: TRBJ2-5; CDR3: CASSLGRGEETQYF; DNA: TGTGCCAGCAGTTTGGGGCGGGGGGAAGAGACCCAGTACTTC
size: .; D: TRBD1; V: TRBV7-9; J: TRBJ1-4; CDR3: CASSQGTVGEKLFF; DNA: TGTGCCAGCAGCCAAGGGACAGTTGGCGAAAAACTGTTTTTT
size: once; D: .; V: TRBV9; J: TRBJ1-2; CDR3: CASSQRRGGTYTF; DNA: TGTGCCAGCAGCCAAAGACGGGGGGGCACCTACACCTTC
size: .; D: .; V: TRBV5-1; J: TRBJ2-5; CDR3: CASSFTTPAGVSRAETQYF; DNA: TGCGCCAGCAGCTTCACCACCCCCGCTGGGGTGTCACGGGCGGAGACCCAGTACTTC
size: few; D: TRBD1; V: TRBV5-1; J: TRBJ2-1; CDR3: CASSLGTGGGEQFF; DNA: TGCGCCAGCAGCTTGGGGACAGGGGGCGGCGAGCAGTTCTTC
size: .; D: TRBD2; V: TRBV20-1; J: TRBJ2-3; CDR3: CSVLAGGYTQYF; DNA: TGCAGTGTCCTAGCGGGGGGGTATACGCAGTATTTT
size: .; D: .; V: TRBV7-3; J: TRBJ1-6; CDR3: CASSNGAYSPLHF; DNA: TGTGCCAGCAGCAATGGGGCTTATTCACCCCTCCACTTT
size: .; D: TRBD1; V: TRBV7-3; J: TRBJ2-3; CDR3: CASSSTGYPDTQYF; DNA: TGTGCCAGCAGCTCGACAGGGTATCCAGATACGCAGTATTTT
size: .; D: .; V: TRBV20-1; J: TRBJ1-2; CDR3: CSARLSLNYGYTF; DNA: TGCAGTGCTAGGCTCAGCCTTAACTATGGCTACACCTTC
size: many; D: .; V: TRBV11-2; J: TRBJ2-5; CDR3: CASSSQGRETQYF; DNA: TGTGCCAGCAGCTCACAGGGTCGAGAGACCCAGTACTTC
size: many; D: .; V: TRBV24-1; J: TRBJ2-1; CDR3: CATSGPTGGPRGNEQFF; DNA: TGTGCCACCAGTGGTCCCACGGGGGGCCCTCGGGGGAATGAGCAGTTCTTC
size: .; D: .; V: TRBV11-1; J: TRBJ1-5; CDR3: CASSPSTDQPQHF; DNA: TGTGCCAGCAGCCCTAGTACGGACCAGCCCCAGCATTTT
size: .; D: .; V: TRBV20-1; J: TRBJ1-2; CDR3: CSAKRGAYGYTF; DNA: TGCAGTGCTAAGAGGGGGGCCTATGGCTACACCTTC
size: few; D: TRBD1; V: TRBV5-6; J: TRBJ2-7; CDR3: CASSLVGQNYEQYF; DNA: TGTGCCAGCAGCTTGGTGGGACAGAACTACGAGCAGTACTTC
size: few; D: .; V: TRBV4-3; J: TRBJ1-1; CDR3: CASSQETRVVRAFF; DNA: TGCGCCAGCAGCCAAGAGACCAGGGTAGTTCGAGCTTTCTTT
size: few; D: .; V: TRBV12-3/TRBV12-4; J: TRBJ1-3; CDR3: CASSLGANSGNTIYF; DNA: TGTGCCAGCAGTTTAGGGGCAAACTCTGGAAACACCATATATTTT
size: many; D: .; V: TRBV5-1; J: TRBJ2-1; CDR3: CASSLVPINEQFF; DNA: TGCGCCAGCAGCTTGGTTCCGATCAATGAGCAGTTCTTC
size: .; D: .; V: TRBV7-3; J: TRBJ2-2; CDR3: CASSLSRVGELFF; DNA: TGTGCCAGCAGCTTAAGCCGGGTGGGGGAGCTGTTTTTT
size: .; D: .; V: TRBV7-2; J: TRBJ1-2; CDR3: CASSLFGSYGYTF; DNA: TGTGCCAGCAGCTTATTTGGGAGCTATGGCTACACCTTC
size: .; D: .; V: TRBV7-2; J: TRBJ2-2; CDR3: CASSSQATGELFF; DNA: TGTGCCAGCAGCTCACAGGCAACCGGGGAGCTGTTTTTT
size: .; D: .; V: TRBV5-6; J: TRBJ2-7; CDR3: CASSLQGSMREEQYF; DNA: TGTGCCAGCAGCTTGCAGGGATCGATGAGGGAAGAGCAGTACTTC
size: .; D: .; V: TRBV11-2; J: TRBJ1-6; CDR3: CASNRDYNSPLHF; DNA: TGTGCCAGCAACAGGGATTATAATTCACCCCTCCACTTT
size: .; D: TRBD2; V: TRBV28; J: TRBJ2-5; CDR3: CASSAGGLKTQYF; DNA: TGTGCCAGCAGCGCGGGGGGGTTAAAGACCCAGTACTTC
size: many; D: .; V: TRBV5-1; J: TRBJ1-2; CDR3: CASSHGGELYGYTF; DNA: TGCGCCAGCAGCCATGGCGGAGAGCTCTATGGCTACACCTTC
size: few; D: .; V: TRBV28; J: TRBJ1-5; CDR3: CASGLLSSNQPQHF; DNA: TGTGCCAGCGGACTCCTGAGTAGCAATCAGCCCCAGCATTTT
size: .; D: TRBD2; V: TRBV27; J: TRBJ2-5; CDR3: CASRNGGGGETQYF; DNA: TGTGCCAGCCGGAATGGGGGGGGAGGGGAGACCCAGTACTTC
size: .; D: TRBD2; V: TRBV9; J: TRBJ2-1; CDR3: CASSEAGGLDEQFF; DNA: TGTGCCAGCAGCGAAGCGGGGGGGCTTGATGAGCAGTTCTTC
size: .; D: .; V: TRBV5-6; J: TRBJ2-7; CDR3: CASSTGPYEQYF; DNA: TGTGCCAGCAGCACGGGCCCCTACGAGCAGTACTTC
size: .; D: TRBD1; V: TRBV5-1; J: TRBJ1-1; CDR3: CASRADRFEAFF; DNA: TGCGCCAGCAGAGCGGACAGGTTTGAAGCTTTCTTT
size: few; D: TRBD1; V: TRBV5-5; J: TRBJ2-1; CDR3: CASSLDRGISEQFF; DNA: TGTGCCAGCAGTCTCGACAGGGGGATATCTGAGCAGTTCTTC
size: .; D: .; V: TRBV7-2; J: TRBJ2-6; CDR3: CASSLDNSGANVLTF; DNA: TGTGCCAGCAGCTTAGACAACTCTGGGGCCAACGTCCTGACTTTC
size: .; D: .; V: TRBV7-9; J: TRBJ2-5; CDR3: CATGSGTGSFQTQYF; DNA: TGTGCCACCGGTAGCGGGACAGGGTCTTTTCAGACCCAGTACTTC
size: few; D: .; V: TRBV7-3; J: TRBJ2-6; CDR3: CASSSGHAGANVLTF; DNA: TGTGCCAGCAGCTCTGGACATGCTGGGGCCAACGTCCTGACTTTC